The rows below give T cell receptor beta chains drawn from one sample of a study of T-cell reconstitution after alpha-beta-depleted transplantation in children. TCRdb recomputed calls from the PCR reads with MiXCR, one row per CDR3 protein. This sample yields over 45,000 distinct CDR3 sequences, of which 5.8% are seen a single time; about 33% belongs to the top ten. The sample here was PBMCs, mostly from graft donor cells, taken 60 days after TCRalphabeta/CD19-depleted stem cell transplant. These receptors all stem from a female patient aged 2-15 years who had a stem cell transplant for aplastic anemia, so the T cells may come from the graft donor. CDR3s include the opening cysteine and the closing phenylalanine or tryptophan. A D gene is named only where the DNA matches it firmly.

V	D	J	CDR3
TRBV20-1	-	TRBJ2-1	CSANSEYEQFF
TRBV4-1	TRBD1	TRBJ2-2	CASSQALMGQGAGELFF
TRBV7-9	TRBD1	TRBJ1-6	CASTARTGNSPLHF
TRBV11-2	-	TRBJ2-5	CASSLGRGREETQYF
TRBV7-9	-	TRBJ2-1	CASSTLGPSNEQFF
TRBV3-1	-	TRBJ1-1	CASSQGATVGEAFF
TRBV15	TRBD1	TRBJ2-2	CATSTRDRGLGLSGELFF
TRBV6-2/TRBV6-3	-	TRBJ2-7	CASFYFGEQYF
TRBV4-2	TRBD1	TRBJ1-2	CASSQATGGGSYGYTF
TRBV6-5	-	TRBJ1-2	CASSYSSGGYTF
TRBV5-8	-	TRBJ2-1	CASSVLDRREQFF
TRBV19	TRBD1	TRBJ2-7	CASSISLQGANEQYF
TRBV29-1	-	TRBJ2-3	CSAVRRDSSTDTQYF
TRBV28	-	TRBJ1-2	CASSFAISYGYTF
TRBV20-1	-	TRBJ1-4	CSARWTAEKLFF
TRBV24-1	-	TRBJ2-1	CATSDNSKRGNEQFF
TRBV4-1	-	TRBJ1-6	CASSQDRLSYNSPLHF